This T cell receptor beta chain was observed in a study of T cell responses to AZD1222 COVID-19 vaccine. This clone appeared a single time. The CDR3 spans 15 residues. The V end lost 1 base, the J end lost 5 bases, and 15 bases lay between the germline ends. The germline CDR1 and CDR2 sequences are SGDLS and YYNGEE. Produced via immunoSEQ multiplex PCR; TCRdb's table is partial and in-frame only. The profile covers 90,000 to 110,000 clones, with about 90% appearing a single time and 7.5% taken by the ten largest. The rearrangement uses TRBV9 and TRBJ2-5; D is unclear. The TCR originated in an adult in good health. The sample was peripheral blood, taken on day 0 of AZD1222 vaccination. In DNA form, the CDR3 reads TGTGCCAGCAGCGTATTAGGTCAGTCTTGGGAGACCCAGTACTTC. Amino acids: CASSVLGQSWETQYF. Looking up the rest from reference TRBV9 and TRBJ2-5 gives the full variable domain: DSGVTQTPKHLITATGQRVTLRCSPRSGDLSVYWYQQSLDQGLQFLIQYYNGEERAKGNILERFSAQQFPDLHSELNLSSLELGDSALYFCASSVLGQSWETQYFGPGTRLLVL.